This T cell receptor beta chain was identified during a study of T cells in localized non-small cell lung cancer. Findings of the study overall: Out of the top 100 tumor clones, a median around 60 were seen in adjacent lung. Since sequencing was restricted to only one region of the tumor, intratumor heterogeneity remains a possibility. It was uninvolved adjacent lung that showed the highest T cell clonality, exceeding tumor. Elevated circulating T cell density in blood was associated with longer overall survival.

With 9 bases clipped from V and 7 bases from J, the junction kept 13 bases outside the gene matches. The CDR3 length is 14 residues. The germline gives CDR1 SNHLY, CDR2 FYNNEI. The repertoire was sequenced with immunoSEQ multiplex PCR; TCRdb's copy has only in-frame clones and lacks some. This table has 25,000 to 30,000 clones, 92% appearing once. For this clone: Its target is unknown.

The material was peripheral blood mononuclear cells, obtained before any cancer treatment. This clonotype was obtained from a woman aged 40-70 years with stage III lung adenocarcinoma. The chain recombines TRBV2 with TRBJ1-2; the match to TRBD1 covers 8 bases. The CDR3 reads CASLQGELSGGYTF. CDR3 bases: TGTGCCAGTTTACAGGGGGAGCTTTCAGGTGGCTACACCTTC.